The clone carrying this TCR beta chain was observed a few times. What it binds is unknown. This specimen comes from a study of early T cells in non-severe SARS-CoV-2 infection. Background on the study: Sequencing of bulk RNA from unsorted whole blood was done, without chain pairing. Points from the study as a whole: In VDJdb matching, anti-spike CD8 responses were favored while private and CD4 specificities went missing.

The library protocol tagged individual cDNA molecules with unique molecular identifiers. One entry per CDR3 protein results from TCRdb running MiXCR on the 5' RACE reads. The table lists tens of thousands of distinct CDR3 sequences, 6.5% to 8.5% of them singletons. This CDR3 is built from 17 residues. With 1 base removed from V and 0 bases from J, the gap between germline ends came to 13 bases. Germline CDR1 is SGHNT and CDR2 is YENEEA. This chain links TRBV11-3 with TRBJ2-1; the D gene could be TRBD1 or TRBD2 (5 bases each). The clonotype comes from an adult who was a healthcare worker with PCR-confirmed SARS-CoV-2 infection or an uninfected control (not recorded which). The specimen sequenced was whole blood. CDR3 bases: TGTGCCAGCAGCTTAGGGGGGATACTGGGCTCCTACAATGAGCAGTTCTTC. Protein: CASSLGGILGSYNEQFF.